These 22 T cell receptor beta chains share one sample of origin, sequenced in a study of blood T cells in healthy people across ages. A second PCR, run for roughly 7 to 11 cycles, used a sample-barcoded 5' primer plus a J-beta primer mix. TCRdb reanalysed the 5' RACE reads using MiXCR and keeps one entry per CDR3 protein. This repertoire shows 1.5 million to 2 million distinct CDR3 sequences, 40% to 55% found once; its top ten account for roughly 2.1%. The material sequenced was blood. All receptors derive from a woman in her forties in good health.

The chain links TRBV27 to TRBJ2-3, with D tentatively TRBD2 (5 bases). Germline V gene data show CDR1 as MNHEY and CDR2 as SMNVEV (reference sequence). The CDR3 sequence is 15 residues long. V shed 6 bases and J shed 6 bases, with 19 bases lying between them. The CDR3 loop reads CASRDRGGNTDTQYF. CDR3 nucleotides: TGTGCCAGCAGGGACCGGGGTGGAAACACGGATACGCAGTATTTT.

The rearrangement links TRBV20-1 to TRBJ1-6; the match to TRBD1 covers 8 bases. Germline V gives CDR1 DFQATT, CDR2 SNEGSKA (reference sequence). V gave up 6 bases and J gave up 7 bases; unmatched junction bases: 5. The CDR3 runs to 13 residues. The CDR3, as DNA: TGCAGTGCCAGGGGGCCGAAAAATTCACCCCTCCACTTT. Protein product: CSARGPKNSPLHF.

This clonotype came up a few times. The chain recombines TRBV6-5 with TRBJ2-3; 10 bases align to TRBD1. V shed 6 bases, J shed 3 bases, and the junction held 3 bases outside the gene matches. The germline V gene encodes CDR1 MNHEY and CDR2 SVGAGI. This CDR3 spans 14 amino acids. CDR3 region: CASRADRGTDTQYF. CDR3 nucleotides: TGTGCCAGCAGGGCGGACAGGGGGACAGATACGCAGTATTTT.

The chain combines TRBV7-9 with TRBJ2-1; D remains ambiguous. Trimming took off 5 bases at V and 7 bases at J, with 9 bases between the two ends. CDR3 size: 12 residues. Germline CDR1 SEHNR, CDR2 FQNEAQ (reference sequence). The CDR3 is CASSNTANEQFF. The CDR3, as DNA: TGTGCCAGCAGCAACACAGCTAATGAGCAGTTCTTC.

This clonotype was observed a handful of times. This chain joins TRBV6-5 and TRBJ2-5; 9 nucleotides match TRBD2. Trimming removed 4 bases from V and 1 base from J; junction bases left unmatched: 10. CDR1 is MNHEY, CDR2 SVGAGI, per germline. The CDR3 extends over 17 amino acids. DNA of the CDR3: TGTGCCAGCAGTTTGAGGGGACTAGCAGGGGTCCAAGAGACCCAGTACTTC. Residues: CASSLRGLAGVQETQYF.

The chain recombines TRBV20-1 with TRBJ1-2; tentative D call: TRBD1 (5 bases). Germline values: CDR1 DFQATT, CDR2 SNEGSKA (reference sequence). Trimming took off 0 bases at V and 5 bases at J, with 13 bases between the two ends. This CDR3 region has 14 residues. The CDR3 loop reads CSARDVQGHYGYTF. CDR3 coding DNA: TGCAGTGCTAGAGATGTCCAGGGCCATTATGGCTACACCTTC.

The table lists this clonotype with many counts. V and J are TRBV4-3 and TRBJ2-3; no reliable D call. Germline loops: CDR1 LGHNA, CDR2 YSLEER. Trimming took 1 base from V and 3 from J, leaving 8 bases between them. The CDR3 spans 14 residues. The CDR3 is CASSQGLGTDTQYF. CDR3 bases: TGCGCCAGCAGCCAAGGGTTGGGGACAGATACGCAGTATTTT.

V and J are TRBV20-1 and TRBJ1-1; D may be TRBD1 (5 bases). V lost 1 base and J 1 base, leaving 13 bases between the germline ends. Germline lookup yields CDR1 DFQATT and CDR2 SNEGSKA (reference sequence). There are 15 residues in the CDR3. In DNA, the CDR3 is TGCAGTGCTAGAGTCCGCGGGGACCCGAACACTGAAGCTTTCTTT. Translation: CSARVRGDPNTEAFF.

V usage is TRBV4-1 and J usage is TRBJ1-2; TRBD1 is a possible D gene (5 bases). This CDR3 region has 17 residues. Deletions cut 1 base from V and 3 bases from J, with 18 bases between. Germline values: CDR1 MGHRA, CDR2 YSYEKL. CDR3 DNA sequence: TGCGCCAGCAGCCAAGTGGGACGGACAATTAGCGACTATGGCTACACCTTC. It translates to CASSQVGRTISDYGYTF.

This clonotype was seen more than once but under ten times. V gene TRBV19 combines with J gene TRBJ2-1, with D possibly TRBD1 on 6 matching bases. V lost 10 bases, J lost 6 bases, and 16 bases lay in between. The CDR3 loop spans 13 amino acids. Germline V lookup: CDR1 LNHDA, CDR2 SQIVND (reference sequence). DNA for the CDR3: TGTGCCACTGCGACAGGATTCATCAATGAGCAGTTCTTC. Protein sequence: CATATGFINEQFF.

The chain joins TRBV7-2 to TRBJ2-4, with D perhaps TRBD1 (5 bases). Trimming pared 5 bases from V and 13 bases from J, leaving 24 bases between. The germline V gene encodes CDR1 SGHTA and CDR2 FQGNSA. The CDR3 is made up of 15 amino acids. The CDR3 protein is CASSPRSAGMDEQYF. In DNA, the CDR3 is TGTGCCAGCAGCCCCCGGTCGGCAGGGATGGATGAGCAGTACTTC.

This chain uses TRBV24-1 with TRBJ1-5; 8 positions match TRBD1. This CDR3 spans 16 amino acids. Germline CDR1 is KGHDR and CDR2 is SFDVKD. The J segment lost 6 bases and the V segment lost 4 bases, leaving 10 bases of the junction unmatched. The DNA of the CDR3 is TGTGCCACCAGTGACCCGACAGGGGATCCGGGTCAGCCCCAGCATTTT. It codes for CATSDPTGDPGQPQHF.

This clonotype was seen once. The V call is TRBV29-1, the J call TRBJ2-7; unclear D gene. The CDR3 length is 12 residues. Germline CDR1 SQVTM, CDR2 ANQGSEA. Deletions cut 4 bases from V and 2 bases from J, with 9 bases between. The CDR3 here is CSVAHYPYEQYF. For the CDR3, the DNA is TGCAGCGTTGCGCACTACCCCTACGAGCAGTACTTC.

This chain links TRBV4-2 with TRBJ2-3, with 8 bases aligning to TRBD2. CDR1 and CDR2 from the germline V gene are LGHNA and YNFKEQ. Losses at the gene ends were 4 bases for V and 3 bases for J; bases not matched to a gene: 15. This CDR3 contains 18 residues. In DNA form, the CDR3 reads TGTGCCAGCAGCCCACGTGGAGCGGGGGTGCTCTTAACAGATACGCAGTATTTT. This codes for CASSPRGAGVLLTDTQYF.

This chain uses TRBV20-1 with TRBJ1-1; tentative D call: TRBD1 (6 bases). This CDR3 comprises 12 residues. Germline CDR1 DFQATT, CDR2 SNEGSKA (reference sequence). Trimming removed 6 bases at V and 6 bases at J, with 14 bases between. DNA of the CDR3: TGCAGTGCAGGGGGGCTAAATCCTGAAGCTTTCTTT. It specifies CSAGGLNPEAFF.

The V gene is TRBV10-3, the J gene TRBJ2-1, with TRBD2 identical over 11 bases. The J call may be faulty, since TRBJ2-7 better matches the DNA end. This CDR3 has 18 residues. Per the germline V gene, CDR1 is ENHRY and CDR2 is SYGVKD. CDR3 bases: TGTGCCATCAGTGAGTCGGTACTAGCGGGGGTGGTAAACAATGAGCAGTACTTC. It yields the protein CAISESVLAGVVNNEQYF.

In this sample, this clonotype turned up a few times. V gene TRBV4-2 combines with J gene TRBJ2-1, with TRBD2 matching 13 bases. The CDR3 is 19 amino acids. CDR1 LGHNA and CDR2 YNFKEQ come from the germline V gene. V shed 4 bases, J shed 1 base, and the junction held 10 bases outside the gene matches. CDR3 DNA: TGTGCCAGCAGCCCCCGACTAGCGGGGGGTGAGGCGTCCTACAATGAGCAGTTCTTC. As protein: CASSPRLAGGEASYNEQFF.

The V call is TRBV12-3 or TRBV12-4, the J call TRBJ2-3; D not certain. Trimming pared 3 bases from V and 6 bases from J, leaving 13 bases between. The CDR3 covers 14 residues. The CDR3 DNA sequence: TGTGCCAGCAGTTTTCCGGGCCCGAGGGATACGCAGTATTTT. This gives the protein CASSFPGPRDTQYF.

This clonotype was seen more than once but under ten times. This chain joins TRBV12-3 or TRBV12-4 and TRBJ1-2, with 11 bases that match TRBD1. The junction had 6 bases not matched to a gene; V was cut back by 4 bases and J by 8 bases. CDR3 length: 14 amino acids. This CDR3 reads CASSSGTGGNGYTF. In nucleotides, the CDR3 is TGTGCCAGCAGTTCAGGGACAGGGGGTAACGGCTACACCTTC.

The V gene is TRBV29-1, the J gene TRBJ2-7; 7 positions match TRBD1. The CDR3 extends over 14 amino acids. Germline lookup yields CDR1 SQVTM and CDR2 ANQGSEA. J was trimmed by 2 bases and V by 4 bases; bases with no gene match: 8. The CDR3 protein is CSVVDRRTTYEQYF. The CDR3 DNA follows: TGCAGCGTTGTGGACAGGCGCACCACCTACGAGCAGTACTTC.

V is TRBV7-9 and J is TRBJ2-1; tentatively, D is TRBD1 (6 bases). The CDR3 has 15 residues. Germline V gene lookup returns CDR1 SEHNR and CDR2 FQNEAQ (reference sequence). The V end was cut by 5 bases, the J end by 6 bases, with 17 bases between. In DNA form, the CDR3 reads TGTGCCAGCAGCCAGAGGGGGACCCCTCTCAATGAGCAGTTCTTC. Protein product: CASSQRGTPLNEQFF.

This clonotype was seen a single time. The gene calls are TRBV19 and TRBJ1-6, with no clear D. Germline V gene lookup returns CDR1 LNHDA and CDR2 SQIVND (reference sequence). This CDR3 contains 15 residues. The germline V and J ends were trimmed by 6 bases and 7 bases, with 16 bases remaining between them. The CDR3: CASRVPRSGNSPLHF. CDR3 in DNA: TGTGCCAGTAGGGTCCCCCGGTCCGGAAATTCACCCCTCCACTTT.